The 18 T cell receptor beta chains in this list originate from one sample, sequenced in a study of cytomegalovirus exposure and HLA in healthy donors. PCR amplification relied on 60 Vbeta primers (plus 13 Jbeta primers). The repertoire was sequenced with immunoSEQ multiplex PCR; TCRdb's copy has only in-frame clones and lacks some. The repertoire holds some 130,000 clones, with around nine tenths as singletons. The sample consisted of PBMCs. Receptor source: a woman aged 25 to 39 in good health and CMV-seronegative.

V and J are TRBV4-1 and TRBJ2-3, with TRBD2 as a possible D gene (6 bases). The CDR3 loop spans 16 amino acids. The V gene lost 0 bases and the J gene lost 3 bases, with 13 bases spanning the gap. Germline CDR1 is MGHRA and CDR2 is YSYEKL. The CDR3 coding sequence is TGCGCCAGCAGCCAAGACCCGGGACTGGAGACAGATACGCAGTATTTT. Amino acid sequence: CASSQDPGLETDTQYF.

The CDR3 loop is CASRPPGTSGGAHNEQFF. The CDR3 DNA is TGCGCCAGCAGACCGCCCGGGACTAGCGGGGGGGCCCACAATGAGCAGTTCTTC. The V call is TRBV4-1, the J call TRBJ2-1, with TRBD2 identical over 16 bases. Trimming removed 6 bases from V and 5 bases from J; junction bases left unmatched: 10. This CDR3 region has 18 residues. Germline V gene lookup returns CDR1 MGHRA and CDR2 YSYEKL.

This clone was picked up one time. This chain's CDR3 is CASSLYRGDSYEQYF. As DNA, the CDR3 is TGTGCCAGCAGCTTATACAGGGGGGACTCCTACGAGCAGTACTTC. The chain is built from TRBV7-3 and TRBJ2-7, with 8 bases identical to TRBD1. Losses at the gene ends were 2 bases for V and 0 bases for J; bases not matched to a gene: 3. The CDR3 is 15 amino acids. The V gene's germline CDR1 is SGHTA and CDR2 FQGTGA.

The chain has TRBV25-1 and TRBJ2-7; TRBD1 might be the D (6 bases). This CDR3 has 14 amino acids. V was cut by 3 bases and J by 4 bases, with 13 bases left in between. Germline CDR1 reads MGHDK; CDR2 reads SYGVNS. CDR3 nucleotide sequence: TGTGCCAGCAGTGACCGGGCAGGGGTTTACGAGCAGTACTTC. Amino acid sequence: CASSDRAGVYEQYF.

This clone was seen only once. The J gene is TRBJ1-4, the V gene TRBV29-1; D perhaps matches TRBD1 (5 bases). The CDR3 is 13 amino acids. Germline lookup yields CDR1 SQVTM and CDR2 ANQGSEA. CDR3 sequence (DNA): TGCGGCGCAACGCAGGGAATTAATGAAAAACTGTTTTTT. This codes for CGATQGINEKLFF.

The chain carries TRBV7-9 and TRBJ1-2; 9 bases fit TRBD1. Losses at the gene ends were 4 bases for V and 6 bases for J; bases not matched to a gene: 3. The CDR3 is 13 amino acids. From germline, CDR1 is SEHNR and CDR2 FQNEAQ (reference sequence). The CDR3, as DNA: TGTGCCAGCAGCTCACAGGGGGCTAATGGCTACACCTTC. Amino acid sequence: CASSSQGANGYTF.

The chain joins TRBV4-3 to TRBJ2-1; 12 bases line up with TRBD2. CDR3 length equals 19 residues. V dropped 2 bases and J dropped 7; count of bases not matched to a gene: 15. Germline V lookup: CDR1 LGHNA, CDR2 YSLEER. In DNA form, the CDR3 reads TGCGCCAGCAGCCAATCGTACGTAGCTACTAGCGGGAGGTATAATGAGCAGTTCTTC. Amino acid sequence: CASSQSYVATSGRYNEQFF.

This clone was picked up one time. The rearrangement uses TRBV11-1 and TRBJ2-5; 10 positions agree with TRBD2. Unmatched junction bases numbered 16, after V lost 5 bases and J lost 4 bases. CDR1 is SGHAT, CDR2 FQDESV, per germline (reference sequence). There are 18 residues in the CDR3. This chain's CDR3 is CASSGSLAGVSGRETQYF. DNA for the CDR3: TGTGCCAGCAGCGGTAGCCTAGCGGGAGTGTCCGGGAGAGAGACCCAGTACTTC.

This sequence joins TRBV7-2 and TRBJ2-1; 14 bases agree with TRBD2. V shed 4 bases, J shed 2 bases, and the junction held 7 bases outside the gene matches. This CDR3 contains 18 residues. From germline, CDR1 is SGHTA and CDR2 FQGNSA. The CDR3, as DNA: TGTGCCAGCAGCTCTGGGACTAGCGGGAGTTTTACCTACAATGAGCAGTTCTTC. Translation: CASSSGTSGSFTYNEQFF.

The rearrangement joins TRBV18 to TRBJ2-1, with 10 bases lining up with TRBD2. Germline CDR1 and CDR2: KGHSH and LQKENI. V lost 0 bases to trimming and J lost 0 bases; unmatched junction nucleotides: 8. This CDR3 has 19 amino acids. The DNA for the CDR3 is TGTGCCAGCTCACCACCGACTAGCGGGCGAACCTTCTCCTACAATGAGCAGTTCTTC. Encoded protein: CASSPPTSGRTFSYNEQFF.

The chain has TRBV9 and TRBJ2-3, with 11 positions matching TRBD2. CDR3 length equals 16 residues. Trimming cost V 0 bases and J 4 bases; bases outside gene matches: 4. Germline CDR1 is SGDLS and CDR2 is YYNGEE. CDR3 in amino acids: CASSVGLAGSSDTQYF. The CDR3 nucleotides read TGTGCCAGCAGCGTAGGACTAGCGGGATCTTCAGATACGCAGTATTTT.

The chain uses TRBV9 and TRBJ2-2, with TRBD2 matching 7 bases. The CDR3 contains 15 residues. Germline V lookup: CDR1 SGDLS, CDR2 YYNGEE. V lost 3 bases, J lost 2 bases, and 4 bases stayed unmatched. The CDR3 region is CASSATGGNTGELFF. In nucleotides, the CDR3 is TGTGCCAGCAGCGCCACGGGGGGTAACACCGGGGAGCTGTTTTTT.

The chain is built from TRBV28 and TRBJ1-1; weak D call: TRBD1 (6 bases). The CDR3 length is 12 residues. In germline, CDR1 is MDHEN, CDR2 SYDVKM. Between the trimmed V and J ends, which lost 4 bases and 11 bases, there was a span of 14 bases. CDR3 loop: CASSSNRVRAFF. CDR3 coding DNA: TGTGCCAGCAGTTCCAACAGGGTGAGGGCTTTCTTT.

J is TRBJ1-6 and V is TRBV6-1, with D unclear. The V end lost 1 base, the J end lost 6 bases, and 10 bases lay between the germline ends. The CDR3 totals 15 residues. Per germline, CDR1 MNHNS and CDR2 SASEGT. The CDR3 nucleotides are TGTGCCAGCAGTGAAGAAGGGAGGAGTAATTCACCCCTCCACTTT. This translates into CASSEEGRSNSPLHF.

This chain uses TRBV28 with TRBJ2-7, with 9 bases lining up with TRBD1. Germline loops: CDR1 MDHEN, CDR2 SYDVKM. Trimming took 5 bases from V and 2 from J; bases not matched to a gene: 7. There are 15 residues in the CDR3. CDR3 sequence reads: CASSPIGQGTYEQYF. CDR3 DNA: TGTGCCAGCAGTCCTATCGGACAGGGGACCTACGAGCAGTACTTC.

This chain's CDR3 is CAWRQGFSPLHF. In DNA, the CDR3 is TGTGCCTGGAGACAGGGGTTTTCACCCCTCCACTTT. The chain is built from TRBV30 and TRBJ1-6; 7 nucleotides line up with TRBD1. With V trimmed by 3 bases and J by 9 bases, 2 bases remained unmatched. This CDR3 contains 12 residues. Germline lookup yields CDR1 GTSNPN and CDR2 SVGIG (reference sequence).

As to this clone: This same CDR3 is encoded by further DNA sequences in the sample. The V and J genes are TRBV30 and TRBJ2-7; TRBD1 might be the D (5 bases). The germline V gene encodes CDR1 GTSNPN and CDR2 SVGIG (reference sequence). CDR3 size: 12 residues. Trimming pared 3 bases from V and 6 bases from J, leaving 12 bases between. The CDR3 DNA reads TGTGCCTGGAGACAGGCCGCCCTCGAGCAGTACTTC. Amino acids: CAWRQAALEQYF.

This clone was recorded only once. J is TRBJ2-1 and V is TRBV6-5; possible D gene TRBD2, 5 bases. Germline loops: CDR1 MNHEY, CDR2 SVGAGI. V was shortened by 6 bases and J by 0 bases, with 9 bases between the two germline ends. This CDR3 contains 14 residues. CDR3 in amino acids: CASSLGSSYNEQFF. DNA of the CDR3: TGTGCCAGCAGCCTTGGGAGCTCCTACAATGAGCAGTTCTTC.